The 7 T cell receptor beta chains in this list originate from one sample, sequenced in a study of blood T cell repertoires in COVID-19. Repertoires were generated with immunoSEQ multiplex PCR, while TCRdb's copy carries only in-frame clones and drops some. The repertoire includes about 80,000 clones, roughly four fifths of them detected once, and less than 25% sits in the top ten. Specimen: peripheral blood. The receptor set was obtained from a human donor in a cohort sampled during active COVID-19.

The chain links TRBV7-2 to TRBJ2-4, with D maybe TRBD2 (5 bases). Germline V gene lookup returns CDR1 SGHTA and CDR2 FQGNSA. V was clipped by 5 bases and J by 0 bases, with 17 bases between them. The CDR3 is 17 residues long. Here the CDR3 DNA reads TGTGCCAGCAGCCCCCTGATCAGCGGTCTAGCCAAAAACATTCAGTACTTC. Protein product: CASSPLISGLAKNIQYF.

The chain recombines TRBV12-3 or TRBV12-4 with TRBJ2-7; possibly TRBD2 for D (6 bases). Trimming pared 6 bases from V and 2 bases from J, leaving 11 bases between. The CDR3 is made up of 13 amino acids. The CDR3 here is CASRVGGTYEQYF. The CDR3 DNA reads TGTGCCAGCAGAGTTGGGGGGACCTACGAGCAGTACTTC.

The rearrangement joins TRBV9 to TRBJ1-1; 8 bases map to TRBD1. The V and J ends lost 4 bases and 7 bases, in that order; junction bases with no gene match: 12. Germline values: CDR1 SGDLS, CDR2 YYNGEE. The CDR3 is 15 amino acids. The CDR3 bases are TGTGCCAGCAGCCCATTCCCTCAGGGGGCAGATGAAGCTTTCTTT. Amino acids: CASSPFPQGADEAFF.

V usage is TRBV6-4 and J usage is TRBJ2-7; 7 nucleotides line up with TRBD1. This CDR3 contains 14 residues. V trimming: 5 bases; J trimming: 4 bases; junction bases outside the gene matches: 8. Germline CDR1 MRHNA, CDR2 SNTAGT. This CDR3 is CASSSDRDEYEQYF. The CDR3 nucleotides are TGTGCCAGCAGTTCAGACAGGGACGAATACGAGCAGTACTTC.

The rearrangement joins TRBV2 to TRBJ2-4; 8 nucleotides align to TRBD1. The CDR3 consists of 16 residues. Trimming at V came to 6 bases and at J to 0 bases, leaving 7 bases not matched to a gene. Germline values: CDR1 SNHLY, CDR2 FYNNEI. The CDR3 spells CASSTRDRLAKNIQYF. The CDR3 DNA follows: TGTGCCAGCAGCACCAGGGACAGGCTAGCCAAAAACATTCAGTACTTC.

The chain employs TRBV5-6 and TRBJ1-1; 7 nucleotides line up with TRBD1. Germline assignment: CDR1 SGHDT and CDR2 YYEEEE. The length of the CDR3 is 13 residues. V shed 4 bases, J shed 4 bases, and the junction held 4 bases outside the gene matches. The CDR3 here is CASSPQGSTEAFF. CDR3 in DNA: TGTGCCAGCAGCCCACAGGGGAGCACTGAAGCTTTCTTT.

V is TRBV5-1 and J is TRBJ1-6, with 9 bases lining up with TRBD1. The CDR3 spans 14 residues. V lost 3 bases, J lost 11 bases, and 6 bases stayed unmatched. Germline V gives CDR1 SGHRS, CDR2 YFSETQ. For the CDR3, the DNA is TGCGCCAGCAGCTCTCGACAGGGGGTACCACCCCTCCACTTT. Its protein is CASSSRQGVPPLHF.